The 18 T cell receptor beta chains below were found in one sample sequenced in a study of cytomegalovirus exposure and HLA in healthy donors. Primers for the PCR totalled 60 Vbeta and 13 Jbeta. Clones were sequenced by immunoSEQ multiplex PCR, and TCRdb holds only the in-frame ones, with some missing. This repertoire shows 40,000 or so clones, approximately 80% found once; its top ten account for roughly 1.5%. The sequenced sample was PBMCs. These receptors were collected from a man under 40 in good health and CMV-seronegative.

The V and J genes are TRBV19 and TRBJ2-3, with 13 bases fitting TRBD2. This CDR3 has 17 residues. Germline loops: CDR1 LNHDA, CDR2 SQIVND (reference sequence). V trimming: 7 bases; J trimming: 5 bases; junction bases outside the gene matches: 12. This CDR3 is CASTRRGLAGWGDTQYF. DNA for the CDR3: TGTGCCAGTACCAGGCGGGGACTAGCGGGATGGGGAGATACGCAGTATTTT.

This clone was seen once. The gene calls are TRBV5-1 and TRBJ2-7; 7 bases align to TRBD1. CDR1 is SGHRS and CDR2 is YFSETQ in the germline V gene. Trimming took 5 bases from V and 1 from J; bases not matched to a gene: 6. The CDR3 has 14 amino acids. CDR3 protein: CASSPGTVSYEQYF. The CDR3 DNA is TGCGCCAGCAGTCCCGGGACAGTTTCCTACGAGCAGTACTTC. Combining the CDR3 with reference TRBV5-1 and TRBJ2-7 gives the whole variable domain KAGVTQTPRYLIKTRGQQVTLSCSPISGHRSVSWYQQTPGQGLQFLFEYFSETQRNKGNFPGRFSGRQFSNSRSEMNVSTLELGDSALYLCASSPGTVSYEQYFGPGTRLTVT.

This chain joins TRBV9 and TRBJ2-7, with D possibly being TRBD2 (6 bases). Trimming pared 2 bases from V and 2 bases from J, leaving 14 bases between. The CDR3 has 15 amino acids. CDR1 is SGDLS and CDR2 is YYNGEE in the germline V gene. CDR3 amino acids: CASSVEGSVTYEQYF. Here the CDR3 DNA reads TGTGCCAGCAGCGTGGAGGGCAGCGTCACCTACGAGCAGTACTTC.

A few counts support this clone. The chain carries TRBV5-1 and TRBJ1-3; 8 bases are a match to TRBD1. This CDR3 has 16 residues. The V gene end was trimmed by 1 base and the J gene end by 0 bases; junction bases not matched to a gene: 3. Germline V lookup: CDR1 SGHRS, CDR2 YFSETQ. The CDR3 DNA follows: TGCGCCAGCAGCTTGTCCGGGACAGGCTCTGGAAACACCATATATTTT. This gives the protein CASSLSGTGSGNTIYF.

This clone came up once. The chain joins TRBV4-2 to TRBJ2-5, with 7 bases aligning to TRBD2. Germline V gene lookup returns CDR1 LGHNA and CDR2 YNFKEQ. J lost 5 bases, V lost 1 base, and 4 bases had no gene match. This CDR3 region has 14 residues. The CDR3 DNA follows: TGTGCCAGCAGCCAAGGCGGGGGTTGGGAGACCCAGTACTTC. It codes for CASSQGGGWETQYF.

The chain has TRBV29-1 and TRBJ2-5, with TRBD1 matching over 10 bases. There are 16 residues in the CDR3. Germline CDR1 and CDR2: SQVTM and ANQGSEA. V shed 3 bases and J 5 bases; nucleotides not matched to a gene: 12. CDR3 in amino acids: CSVEETGTGDGETQYF. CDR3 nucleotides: TGCAGCGTTGAGGAGACGGGGACAGGGGACGGGGAGACCCAGTACTTC.

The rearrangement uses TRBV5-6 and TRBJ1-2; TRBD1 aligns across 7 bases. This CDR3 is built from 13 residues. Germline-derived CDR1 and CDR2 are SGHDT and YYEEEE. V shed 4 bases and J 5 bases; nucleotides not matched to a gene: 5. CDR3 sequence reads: CASSIGQVYGYTF. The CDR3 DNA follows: TGTGCCAGCAGCATAGGACAGGTTTATGGCTACACCTTC.

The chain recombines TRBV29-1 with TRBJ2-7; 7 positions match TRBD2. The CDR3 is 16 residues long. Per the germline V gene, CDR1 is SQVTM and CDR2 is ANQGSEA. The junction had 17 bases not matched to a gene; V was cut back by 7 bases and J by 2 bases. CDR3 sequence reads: CSAGAAGDRNTYEQYF. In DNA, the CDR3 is TGCAGCGCGGGAGCGGCGGGGGACCGAAACACCTACGAGCAGTACTTC.

The CDR3 here is CASSRGAATGELFF. The CDR3 nucleotides read TGTGCCAGCAGCCGCGGCGCCGCCACCGGGGAGCTGTTTTTT. This rearrangement joins TRBV5-5 to TRBJ2-2; D not certain. The V and J ends lost 4 bases and 4 bases respectively, with 11 bases between them. The CDR3 runs to 14 residues. Germline lookup yields CDR1 SGHKS and CDR2 YYEKEE (reference sequence).

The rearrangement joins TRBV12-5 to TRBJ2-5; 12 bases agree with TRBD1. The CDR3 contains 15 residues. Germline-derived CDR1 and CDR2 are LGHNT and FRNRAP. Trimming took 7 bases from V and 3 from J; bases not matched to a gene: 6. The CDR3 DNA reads TGTGCTAGTGCCAGGGACAGGGGGCTTGAAGAGACCCAGTACTTC. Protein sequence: CASARDRGLEETQYF.

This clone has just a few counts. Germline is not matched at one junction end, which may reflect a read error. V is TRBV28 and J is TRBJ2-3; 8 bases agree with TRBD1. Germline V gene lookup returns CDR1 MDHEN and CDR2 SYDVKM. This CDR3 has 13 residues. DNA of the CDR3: TGTGCCAGCAGCTCCCTAAACCCCGGGACAGGCCAATTT. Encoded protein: CASSSLNPGTGQF. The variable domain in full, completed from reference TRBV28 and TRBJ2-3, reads DVKVTQSSRYLVKRTGEKVFLECVQDMDHENMFWYRQDPGLGLRLIYFSYDVKMKEKGDIPEGYSVSREKKERFSLILESASTNQTSMYLCASSSLNPGTGQFGPGTRLTVL.

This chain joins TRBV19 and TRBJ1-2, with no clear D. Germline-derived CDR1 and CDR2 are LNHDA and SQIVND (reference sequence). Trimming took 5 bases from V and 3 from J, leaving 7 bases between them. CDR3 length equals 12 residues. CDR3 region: CASSLRDYGYTF. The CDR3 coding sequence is TGTGCCAGTAGTCTCCGGGACTATGGCTACACCTTC.

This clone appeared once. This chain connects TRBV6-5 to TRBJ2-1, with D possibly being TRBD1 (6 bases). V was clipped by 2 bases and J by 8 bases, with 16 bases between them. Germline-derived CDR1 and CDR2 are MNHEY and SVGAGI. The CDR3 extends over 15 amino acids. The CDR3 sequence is CASSYGTGYGDEQFF. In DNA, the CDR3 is TGTGCCAGCAGTTACGGAACAGGGTACGGGGATGAGCAGTTCTTC.

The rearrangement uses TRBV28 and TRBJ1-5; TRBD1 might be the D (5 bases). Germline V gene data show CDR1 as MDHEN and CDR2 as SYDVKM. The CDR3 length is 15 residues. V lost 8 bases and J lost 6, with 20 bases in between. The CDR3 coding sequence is TGTGCCAGCGCAACGGGACGGGGAGGTGGTCAGCCCCAGCATTTT. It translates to CASATGRGGGQPQHF.

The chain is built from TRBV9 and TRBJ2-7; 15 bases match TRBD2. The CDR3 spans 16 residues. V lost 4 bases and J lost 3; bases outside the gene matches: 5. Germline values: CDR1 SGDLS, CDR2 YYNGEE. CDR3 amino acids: CASSPQGLAGGYEQYF. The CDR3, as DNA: TGTGCCAGCAGCCCCCAGGGACTAGCGGGAGGCTACGAGCAGTACTTC. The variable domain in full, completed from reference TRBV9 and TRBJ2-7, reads DSGVTQTPKHLITATGQRVTLRCSPRSGDLSVYWYQQSLDQGLQFLIQYYNGEERAKGNILERFSAQQFPDLHSELNLSSLELGDSALYFCASSPQGLAGGYEQYFGPGTRLTVT.

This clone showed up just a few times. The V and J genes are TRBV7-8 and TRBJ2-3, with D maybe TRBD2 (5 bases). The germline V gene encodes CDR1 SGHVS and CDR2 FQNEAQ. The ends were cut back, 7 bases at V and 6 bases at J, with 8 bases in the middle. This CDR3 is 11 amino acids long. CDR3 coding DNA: TGTGCCAGCACAAGGAGGGATACGCAGTATTTT. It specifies CASTRRDTQYF. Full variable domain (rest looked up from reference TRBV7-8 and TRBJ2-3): GAGVSQSPRYKVAKRGQDVALRCDPISGHVSLFWYQQALGQGPEFLTYFQNEAQLDKSGLPSDRFFAERPEGSVSTLKIQRTQQEDSAVYLCASTRRDTQYFGPGTRLTVL.

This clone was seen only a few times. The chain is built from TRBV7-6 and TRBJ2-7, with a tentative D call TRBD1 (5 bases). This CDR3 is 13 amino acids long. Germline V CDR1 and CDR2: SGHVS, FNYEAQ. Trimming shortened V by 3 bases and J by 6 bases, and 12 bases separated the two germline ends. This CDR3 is CASSLGQSAEQYF. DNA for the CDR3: TGTGCCAGCAGCTTGGGGCAGTCAGCCGAGCAGTACTTC.

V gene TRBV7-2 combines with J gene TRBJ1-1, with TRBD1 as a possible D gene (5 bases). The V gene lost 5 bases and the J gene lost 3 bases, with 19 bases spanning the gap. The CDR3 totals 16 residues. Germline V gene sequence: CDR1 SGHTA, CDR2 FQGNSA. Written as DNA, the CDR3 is TGTGCCAGCAGCCCCGGGACTTGGGCTTATGACACTGAAGCTTTCTTT. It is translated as CASSPGTWAYDTEAFF.